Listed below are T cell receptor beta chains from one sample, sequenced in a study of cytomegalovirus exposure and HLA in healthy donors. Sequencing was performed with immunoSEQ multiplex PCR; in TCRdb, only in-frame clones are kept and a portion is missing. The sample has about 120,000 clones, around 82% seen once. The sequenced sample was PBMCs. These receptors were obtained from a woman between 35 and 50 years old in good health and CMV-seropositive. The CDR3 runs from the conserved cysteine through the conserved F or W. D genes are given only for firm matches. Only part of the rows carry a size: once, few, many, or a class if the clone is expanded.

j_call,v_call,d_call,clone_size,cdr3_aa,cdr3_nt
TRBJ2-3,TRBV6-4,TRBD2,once,CASSELAERGTQYF,TGTGCCAGCAGTGAACTAGCGGAGAGGGGTACGCAGTATTTT
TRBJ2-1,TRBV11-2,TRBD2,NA,CASSTSGETYNEQFF,TGTGCCAGCAGCACTAGCGGAGAGACCTACAATGAGCAGTTCTTC
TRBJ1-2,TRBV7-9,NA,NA,CASSQLRQPNYGYTF,TGTGCCAGCAGCCAACTCAGGCAGCCCAACTATGGCTACACCTTC
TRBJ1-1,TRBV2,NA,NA,CASSVKTPYYTEAFF,TGTGCCAGCAGTGTCAAAACACCATATTACACTGAAGCTTTCTTT
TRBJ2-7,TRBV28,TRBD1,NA,CASSSPRQGARYEQYF,TGTGCCAGCAGTTCCCCCCGACAGGGGGCAAGATACGAGCAGTACTTC
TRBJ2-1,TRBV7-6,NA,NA,CASSLGASEINEQFF,TGTGCCAGCAGCTTAGGGGCTAGCGAGATTAATGAGCAGTTCTTC
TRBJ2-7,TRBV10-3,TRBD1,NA,CAIRDRGPYEQYF,TGTGCCATCAGGGACAGGGGGCCTTACGAGCAGTACTTC
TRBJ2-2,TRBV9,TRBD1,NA,CASSEGVTGGRNTGELFF,TGTGCCAGCAGCGAGGGGGTTACAGGGGGCAGGAACACCGGGGAGCTGTTTTTT
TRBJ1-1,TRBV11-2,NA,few,CASSLDRSGGRSEAFF,TGTGCCAGCAGCTTAGATAGAAGTGGGGGCCGCTCCGAAGCTTTCTTT
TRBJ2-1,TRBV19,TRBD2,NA,CASSISGSGRALNEQFF,TGTGCCAGTAGTATATCGGGAAGCGGGAGGGCCCTCAATGAGCAGTTCTTC
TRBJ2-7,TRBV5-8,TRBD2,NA,CASRSGTSGRGEQYF,TGTGCCAGCAGGTCAGGGACTAGCGGGAGAGGCGAGCAGTACTTC
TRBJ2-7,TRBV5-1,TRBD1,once,CASSLRQGRSYEQYF,TGCGCCAGCAGCTTACGACAGGGCCGATCCTACGAGCAGTACTTC
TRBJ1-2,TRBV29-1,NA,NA,CSVDFNYGYTF,TGCAGCGTTGACTTTAACTATGGCTACACCTTC
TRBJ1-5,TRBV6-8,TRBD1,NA,CASGTPGDRDQPQHF,TGTGCCAGCGGGACCCCAGGGGACAGGGATCAGCCCCAGCATTTT
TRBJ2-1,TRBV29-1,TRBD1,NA,CSVEILTGTHNEQFF,TGCAGCGTTGAAATTTTGACAGGGACCCACAATGAGCAGTTCTTC
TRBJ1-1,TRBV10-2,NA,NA,CASSPTLKDRLAFF,TGCGCCAGCAGCCCTACCTTAAAAGACAGGCTAGCTTTCTTT
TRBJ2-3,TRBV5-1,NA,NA,CASSRDISTDTQYF,TGCGCCAGCAGCAGGGACATTAGCACAGATACGCAGTATTTT
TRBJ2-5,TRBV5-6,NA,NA,CASSFPGALETQYF,TGTGCCAGCAGCTTTCCGGGAGCGCTGGAGACCCAGTACTTC
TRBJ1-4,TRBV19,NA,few,CASSTGLTNEKLFF,TGTGCCAGTAGTACGGGACTGACTAATGAAAAACTGTTTTTT
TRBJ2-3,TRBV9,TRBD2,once,CATNLAGGLDTQYF,TGTGCCACCAACCTAGCGGGAGGATTAGATACGCAGTATTTT
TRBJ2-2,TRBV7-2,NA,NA,CASSERRNTGELFF,TGTGCCAGCAGCGAGCGGAGAAACACCGGGGAGCTGTTTTTT
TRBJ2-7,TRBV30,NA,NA,CAWSYGSSYEQYF,TGTGCCTGGAGTTATGGCAGCTCCTACGAGCAGTACTTC
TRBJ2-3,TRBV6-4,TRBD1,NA,CASSGQGDLSTDTQYF,TGTGCCAGCAGTGGACAGGGGGATTTAAGCACAGATACGCAGTATTTT